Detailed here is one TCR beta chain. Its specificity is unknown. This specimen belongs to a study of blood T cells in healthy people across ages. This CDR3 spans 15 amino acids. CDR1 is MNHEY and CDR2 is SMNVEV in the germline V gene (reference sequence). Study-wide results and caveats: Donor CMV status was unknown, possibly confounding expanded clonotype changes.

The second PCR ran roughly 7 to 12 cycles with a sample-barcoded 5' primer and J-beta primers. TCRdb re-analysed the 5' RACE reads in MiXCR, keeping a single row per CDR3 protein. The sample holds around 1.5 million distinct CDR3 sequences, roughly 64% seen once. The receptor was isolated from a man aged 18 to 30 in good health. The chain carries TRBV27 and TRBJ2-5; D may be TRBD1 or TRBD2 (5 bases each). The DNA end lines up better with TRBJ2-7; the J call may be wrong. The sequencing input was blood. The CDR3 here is CASSLTGTTLHEQYF. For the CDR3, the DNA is TGTGCCAGCAGCCTCACCGGGACCACCCTCCACGAGCAGTACTTC.